These T cell receptor beta chains were read from a single sample in a study of shared clonotypes between healthy human individuals. Here immunoSEQ multiplex PCR was the method, and the copy in TCRdb shows in-frame clones only, minus some. This table holds around 1,900,000 clones, just over 90% found once. Sequencing used naive CD8+ T cells from PBMCs. These receptors were obtained from a young man in good health. Some clones in this sample may be carry-over from other donors' samples. The CDR3 runs from the conserved cysteine through the conserved F or W. Fields, in order: D gene, V gene, J gene, clone size, CDR3 DNA, CDR3 protein. A D gene is named only where the DNA matches it firmly. Clone size appears in some rows only: once, few, many, or a class for an expanded clone.

.	TRBV7-8	TRBJ1-5	once	TGTGCCAGCCGAGGACAGCCGAATAGCAATCAGCCCCAGCATTTT	CASRGQPNSNQPQHF
.	TRBV25-1	TRBJ1-2	once	TGTGCCAGCAGAGCCGGGACTCTGACCCCCTATGGCTACACCTTC	CASRAGTLTPYGYTF
.	TRBV6-5	TRBJ2-1	.	TGTGCCAGCAGTTACACGGGAGTGATCGGCAATGAGCAGTTCTTC	CASSYTGVIGNEQFF
TRBD2	TRBV28	TRBJ2-3	.	TGTGCCAGCAGTTTCCTAGCGGAGAGCGCAGATACGCAGTATTTT	CASSFLAESADTQYF
.	TRBV29-1	TRBJ2-6	.	TGCAGCGTTGAGTTTGGGGTTGGGGCCAACGTCCTGACTTTC	CSVEFGVGANVLTF
.	TRBV7-9	TRBJ1-1	.	TGTGCCAGCGGGTTCGCGGAGAACACTGAAGCTTTCTTT	CASGFAENTEAFF
.	TRBV27	TRBJ2-3	.	TGTGCCAGCAGGCCCCGGACGAGCACAGATACGCAGTATTTT	CASRPRTSTDTQYF
TRBD1	TRBV15	TRBJ2-7	once	TGTGCCACCAGCAGCACCCTACCGGGACAGGGGATCCACGAGCAGTACTTC	CATSSTLPGQGIHEQYF
.	TRBV30	TRBJ1-5	.	TGTGCCTGGAGTCTGGGGACGGATAGCAATCAGCCCCAGCATTTT	CAWSLGTDSNQPQHF
.	TRBV27	TRBJ2-4	.	TGTGCCAGCAGTTTATCCCCAGGGGTAGCCAAAAACATTCAGTACTTC	CASSLSPGVAKNIQYF
.	TRBV19	TRBJ2-3	.	TGTGCCAGTAGTATAGCTTCGGGGACTCACACAGATACGCAGTATTTT	CASSIASGTHTDTQYF
TRBD1	TRBV27	TRBJ2-7	.	TGTGCCAGCAGTTTCCTCTACGGACAGGGGGCCTACGAGCAGTACTTC	CASSFLYGQGAYEQYF
TRBD2	TRBV6-5	TRBJ2-7	.	TGTGCCAGCAGTTACTCGAGCGGGGAGGGAATTTACGAGCAGTACTTC	CASSYSSGEGIYEQYF
.	TRBV27	TRBJ2-7	.	TGTGCCAGCAGCTATGGGGCTTCCTACGAGCAGTACTTC	CASSYGASYEQYF
.	TRBV5-1	TRBJ2-3	.	TGCGCCAGCAGCCGGACTAGCTTACACAGGGGTTCCCCCACAGATACGCAGTATTTT	CASSRTSLHRGSPTDTQYF
.	TRBV7-9	TRBJ2-5	.	TGTGCCAGCAGCTTATCAGGGGCCAGAAAAGAGACCCAGTACTTC	CASSLSGARKETQYF
TRBD1	TRBV15	TRBJ1-1	.	TGTGCCACCAGCAGGACCGAGACAGGGGAGTGGGAAGAAGCTTTCTTT	CATSRTETGEWEEAFF
TRBD2	TRBV29-1	TRBJ2-1	.	TGCAGCGTTGATTTTAGCGGGAACCCCTATGAGCAGTTCTTC	CSVDFSGNPYEQFF
.	TRBV30	TRBJ2-1	once	TGTGCCTGGAGGCGGCTAGCAGGCAGTGAGCAGTTCTTC	CAWRRLAGSEQFF
.	TRBV7-8	TRBJ1-5	.	TGTGCCAGCAGCTTAGATGGGAGGAGCAATCAGCCCCAGCATTTT	CASSLDGRSNQPQHF
TRBD2	TRBV7-8	TRBJ2-1	.	TGTGCCAGCAGTCTTGGTTGGAGCGGGAGCGATGAGCAGTTCTTC	CASSLGWSGSDEQFF
TRBD2	TRBV7-9	TRBJ2-1	.	TGTGCCAGCAGCGTGGGACTAGGGTTCGATGAGCAGTTCTTC	CASSVGLGFDEQFF
.	TRBV28	TRBJ2-7	.	TGTGCCAGCAGTCTCAGGGGAGGGTACGAGCAGTACTTC	CASSLRGGYEQYF
TRBD1	TRBV11-2	TRBJ1-2	.	TGTGCCAGCAGCCTTAACGGAGGGACAGAGACCCTCCTGGTTGGCTACACCTTC	CASSLNGGTETLLVGYTF
.	TRBV6-5	TRBJ2-7	.	TGTGCCAGCAGTTACTCGACCGACTACGAGCAGTACTTC	CASSYSTDYEQYF
.	TRBV27	TRBJ1-5	few	TGTGCCAGCAGTTTGGAGGACGGCTTGCCCCAGCATTTT	CASSLEDGLPQHF
.	TRBV4-2	TRBJ2-1	.	TGTGCCAGCAGCCAAGGGGTCGGGAGCTCCTACAATGAGCAGTTCTTC	CASSQGVGSSYNEQFF
.	TRBV2	TRBJ2-2	.	TGTGCCAGCGTCCTACCAGGGACCGGGGAGCTGTTTTTT	CASVLPGTGELFF
.	TRBV5-5	TRBJ1-2	.	TGTGCCAGCAGCTTGGACAGTGGTAGTGGCTACACCTTC	CASSLDSGSGYTF
.	TRBV28	TRBJ1-2	.	TGTGCCAGCAGTTTACCCCCTGTGGGCTATGGCTACACCTTC	CASSLPPVGYGYTF
.	TRBV27	TRBJ1-1	few	TGTGCCAGCAGTTTAAGCATGAACACTGAAGCTTTCTTT	CASSLSMNTEAFF
.	TRBV9	TRBJ2-2	.	TGTGCCAGCAGCCCTACTATAACCGGGGAGCTGTTTTTT	CASSPTITGELFF
.	TRBV19	TRBJ2-7	.	TGTGCCAGTACCCAGGGTAACGAGCAGTACTTC	CASTQGNEQYF
.	TRBV11-2	TRBJ2-7	.	TGTGCCAGCAGCTTAGTACGGGACTACGAGCAGTACTTC	CASSLVRDYEQYF
.	TRBV2	TRBJ1-1	.	TGTGCCAGCAGCCGGGCTCCGAACACTGAAGCTTTCTTT	CASSRAPNTEAFF
.	TRBV9	TRBJ2-7	.	TGTGCCAGCAGCGTCGGGGCTAGCTCCTACGAGCAGTACTTC	CASSVGASSYEQYF
.	TRBV27	TRBJ1-5	.	TGTGCCAGCAGGCCCCATCCGAGCAATCAGCCCCAGCATTTT	CASRPHPSNQPQHF
.	TRBV6-5	TRBJ2-1	.	TGTGCCAGCAGTGTTACGGCCCCCTACAATGAGCAGTTCTTC	CASSVTAPYNEQFF
.	TRBV7-6	TRBJ1-3	.	TGTGCCAGCAGCTTAAGAGGGTCTGGAAACACCATATATTTT	CASSLRGSGNTIYF
.	TRBV6-5	TRBJ2-7	.	TGTGCCAGCAGTTACGCTGGGGGGTACGAGCAGTACTTC	CASSYAGGYEQYF
.	TRBV14	TRBJ2-7	.	TGTGCCAGCAGCCAAGAAGGAAGACCCTACGAGCAGTACTTC	CASSQEGRPYEQYF
.	TRBV7-9	TRBJ2-7	.	TGTGCCAGCAGCTTGGTGACCGCCCTGGGGAGCTCCTACGAGCAGTACTTC	CASSLVTALGSSYEQYF
.	TRBV4-1	TRBJ2-2	.	TGCGCCAGCAGCCATGGACGGACCGACGGGGCCGGGGAGCTGTTTTTT	CASSHGRTDGAGELFF
TRBD1	TRBV27	TRBJ2-7	.	TGTGCCAGCAGTCTGGGGACAGGGAACTACGAGCAGTACTTC	CASSLGTGNYEQYF
TRBD2	TRBV27	TRBJ2-1	.	TGTGCCAGCAGTTTACTCCTCCTAGCGGGAGGGCCTGGTGAGCAGTTCTTC	CASSLLLLAGGPGEQFF
TRBD2	TRBV2	TRBJ2-7	.	TGTGCCAGCAGTGAGGGTAGCGGGAGCTCCTACGAGCAGTACTTC	CASSEGSGSSYEQYF
.	TRBV19	TRBJ1-1	.	TGTGCCAGTAGTATAGATGCAGGAAGCGGCACTGAAGCTTTCTTT	CASSIDAGSGTEAFF
.	TRBV10-3	TRBJ2-7	.	TGTGCCGCTGTATCGAGGTCCTACGAGCAGTACTTC	CAAVSRSYEQYF
.	TRBV30	TRBJ1-2	.	TGTGCCTGGAGTGAGGGGAACTATGGCTACACCTTC	CAWSEGNYGYTF
TRBD1	TRBV27	TRBJ2-1	.	TGTGCCACCCGGGACAGGGGCATCTACAATGAGCAGTTCTTC	CATRDRGIYNEQFF
TRBD1	TRBV7-9	TRBJ1-2	.	TGTGCCAGCAGCCCGACAGGGCTCCAAGCTAACTATGGCTACACCTTC	CASSPTGLQANYGYTF
.	TRBV15	TRBJ1-5	.	TGTGCCACCAGCCCAGCAGGCAATCAGCCCCAGCATTTT	CATSPAGNQPQHF